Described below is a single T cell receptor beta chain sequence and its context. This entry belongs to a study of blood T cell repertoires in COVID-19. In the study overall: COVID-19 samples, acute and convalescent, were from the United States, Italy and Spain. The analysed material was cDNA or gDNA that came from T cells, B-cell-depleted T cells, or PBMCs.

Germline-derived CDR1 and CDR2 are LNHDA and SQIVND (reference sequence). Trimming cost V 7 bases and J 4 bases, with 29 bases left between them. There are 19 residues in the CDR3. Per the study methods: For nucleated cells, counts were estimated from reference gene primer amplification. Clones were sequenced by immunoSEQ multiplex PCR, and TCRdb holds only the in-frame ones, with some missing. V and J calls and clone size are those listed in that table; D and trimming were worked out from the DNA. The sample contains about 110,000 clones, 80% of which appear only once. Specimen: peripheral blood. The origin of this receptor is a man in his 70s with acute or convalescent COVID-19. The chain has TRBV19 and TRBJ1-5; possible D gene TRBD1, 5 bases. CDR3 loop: CASKRTYGPQVGQNQPQHF. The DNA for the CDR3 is TGTGCCAGTAAGAGGACATACGGTCCCCAGGTGGGGCAAAATCAGCCCCAGCATTTT.